This TCR beta chain came from a study of blood T cells in healthy people across ages. This clonotype occurred a few times. A second 7 to 11 cycle PCR used barcoded and J-beta primers. TCRdb redid the calling of the 5' RACE reads with MiXCR, one entry per CDR3 protein. This table has hundreds of thousands of distinct CDR3 sequences, roughly 21% appearing once. The CDR3 consists of 14 residues. Unmatched junction bases numbered 12, after V lost 6 bases and J lost 8 bases. The germline CDR1 and CDR2 sequences are DFQATT and SNEGSKA (reference sequence). The clonotype originates from a man between 65 and 85 years old in good health. The V and J genes are TRBV20-1 and TRBJ1-2, with TRBD1 matching 10 bases. What was sequenced was blood. CDR3 sequence: CSARDRGRGRGYTF. The CDR3 DNA is TGCAGTGCCCGCGACAGGGGGCGAGGGAGAGGCTACACCTTC.